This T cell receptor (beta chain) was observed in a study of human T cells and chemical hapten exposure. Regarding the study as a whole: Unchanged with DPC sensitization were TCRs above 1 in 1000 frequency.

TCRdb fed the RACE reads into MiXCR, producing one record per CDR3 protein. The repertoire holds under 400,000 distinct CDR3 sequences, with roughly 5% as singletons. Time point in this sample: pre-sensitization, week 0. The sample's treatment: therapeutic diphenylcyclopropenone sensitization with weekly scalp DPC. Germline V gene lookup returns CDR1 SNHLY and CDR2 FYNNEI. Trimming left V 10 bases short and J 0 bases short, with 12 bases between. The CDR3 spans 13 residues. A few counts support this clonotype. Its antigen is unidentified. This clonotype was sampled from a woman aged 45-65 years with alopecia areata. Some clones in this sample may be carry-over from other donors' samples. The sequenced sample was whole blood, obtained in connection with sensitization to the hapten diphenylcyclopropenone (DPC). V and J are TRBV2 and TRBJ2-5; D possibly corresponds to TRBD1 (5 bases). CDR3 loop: CATPQTDQETQYF. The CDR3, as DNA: TGTGCCACACCTCAGACAGACCAAGAGACCCAGTACTTC.